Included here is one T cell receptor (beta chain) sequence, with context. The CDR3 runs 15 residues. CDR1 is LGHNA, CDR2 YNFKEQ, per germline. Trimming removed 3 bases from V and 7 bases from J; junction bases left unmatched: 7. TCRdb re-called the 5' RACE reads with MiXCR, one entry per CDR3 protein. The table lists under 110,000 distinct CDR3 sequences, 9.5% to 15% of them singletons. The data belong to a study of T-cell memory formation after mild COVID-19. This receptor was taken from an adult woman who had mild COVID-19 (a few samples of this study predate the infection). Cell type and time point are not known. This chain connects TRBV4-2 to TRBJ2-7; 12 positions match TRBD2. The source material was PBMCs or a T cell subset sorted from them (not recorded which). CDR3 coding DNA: TGTGCCAGCAGCCAGCGACTAGCGGGAGAGGATGAGCAGTACTTC. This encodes CASSQRLAGEDEQYF.